The T cell receptor beta chain described here comes from a study of blood T cells in healthy people across ages. Study-wide findings and caveats: Observed TCR beta diversity showed a strong correlation with the percentage of naive T cells as measured by flow cytometry. PBMCs were not sorted, which prevented a conclusive comparison of naive versus antigen-experienced cells.

The use of a sample-barcoded 5' primer and a J-beta primer mix characterized a second PCR of roughly 6 to 11 cycles. TCRdb re-called the 5' RACE reads through MiXCR, storing one row per CDR3 protein. The sample contains 1.5 million to 2 million distinct CDR3 sequences, around half of which appear only once. The donors, healthy Caucasians from Russia, were aged roughly 6 to 100. Turning to this clonotype: Its target is unknown.

The CDR3 sequence is 15 residues long. Germline V gene data show CDR1 as MDHEN and CDR2 as SYDVKM. Trimming shortened V by 5 bases and J by 4 bases, and 16 bases separated the two germline ends. The receptor comes from a middle-aged woman in good health. The chain recombines TRBV28 with TRBJ2-3; D possibly uses TRBD1 or TRBD2 (5 bases each). The sample was blood. The CDR3 coding sequence is TGTGCCAGCAGTCGCTCCGGGACCGGGTCAGATACGCAGTATTTT. It codes for CASSRSGTGSDTQYF.